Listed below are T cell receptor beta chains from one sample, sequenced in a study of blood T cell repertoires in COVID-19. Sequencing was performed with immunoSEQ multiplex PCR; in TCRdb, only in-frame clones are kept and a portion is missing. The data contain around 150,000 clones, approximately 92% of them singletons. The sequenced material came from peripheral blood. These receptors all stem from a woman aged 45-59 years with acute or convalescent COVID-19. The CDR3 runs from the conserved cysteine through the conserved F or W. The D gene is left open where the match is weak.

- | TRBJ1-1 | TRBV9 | CASTGQMNTEAFF | TGTGCCAGCACCGGACAGATGAACACTGAAGCTTTCTTT
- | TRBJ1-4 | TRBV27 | CASSLFPPRRRARSEKLFF | TGTGCCAGCAGTTTATTTCCCCCCAGGAGGCGGGCGAGAAGCGAAAAACTGTTTTTT
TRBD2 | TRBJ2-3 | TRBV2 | CASSFLAGGLSSTDTQYF | TGTGCCAGCAGTTTCTTAGCGGGGGGTTTATCTAGCACAGATACGCAGTATTTT
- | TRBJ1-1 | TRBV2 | CASSGQGLNTEAFF | TGTGCCAGCAGTGGCCAGGGCCTCAACACTGAAGCTTTCTTT
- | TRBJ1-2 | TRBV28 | CASSWRVRVYGYTF | TGTGCCAGCAGTTGGAGGGTCCGGGTCTATGGCTACACCTTC
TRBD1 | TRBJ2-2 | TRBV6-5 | CASSLSGTGPGELFF | TGTGCCAGCAGCCTATCCGGGACAGGACCCGGGGAGCTGTTTTTT
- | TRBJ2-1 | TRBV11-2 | CASSPRSYNEQFF | TGTGCCAGCAGCCCTCGGTCCTACAATGAGCAGTTCTTC
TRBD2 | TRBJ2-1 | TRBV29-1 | CSVAGGSSYNEQFF | TGCAGCGTTGCGGGGGGGAGCTCCTACAATGAGCAGTTCTTC
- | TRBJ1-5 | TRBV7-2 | CASSRNRDTPQHF | TGTGCCAGCAGCCGAAACAGGGACACGCCCCAGCATTTT
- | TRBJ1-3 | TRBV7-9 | CASSPILISGNTIYF | TGTGCCAGCAGCCCTATTTTGATCTCTGGAAACACCATATATTTT
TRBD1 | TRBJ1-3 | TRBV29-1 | CSVKDRGNTIYF | TGCAGCGTTAAGGACAGGGGTAACACCATATATTTT
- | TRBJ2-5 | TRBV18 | CASSRFLQETQYF | TGTGCCAGCTCACGTTTCCTTCAAGAGACCCAGTACTTC
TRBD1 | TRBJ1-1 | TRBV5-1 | CASSRGQGWNTEAFF | TGCGCCAGCAGCCGTGGACAGGGTTGGAACACTGAAGCTTTCTTT
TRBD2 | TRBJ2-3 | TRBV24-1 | CATSAGGVPDTQYF | TGTGCCACCAGTGCCGGGGGGGTACCAGATACGCAGTATTTT
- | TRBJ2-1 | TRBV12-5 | CASGLDRGEQFF | TGTGCTAGTGGCCTAGACCGCGGGGAGCAGTTCTTC
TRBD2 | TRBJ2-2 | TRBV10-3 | CATGLGELGTGELFF | TGTGCCACCGGACTAGGGGAACTAGGCACCGGGGAGCTGTTTTTT
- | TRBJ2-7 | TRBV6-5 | CASTAWTVTYEQYF | TGTGCCAGCACTGCGTGGACAGTAACCTACGAGCAGTACTTC
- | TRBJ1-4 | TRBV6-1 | CASSEASGLRGRLFF | TGTGCCAGCAGTGAAGCGTCGGGTTTAAGGGGGAGACTGTTTTTT
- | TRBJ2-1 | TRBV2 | CASTFSFSPVEQFF | TGTGCCAGCACTTTCAGTTTCTCACCCGTTGAGCAGTTCTTC
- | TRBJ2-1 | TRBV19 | CASSILGDTRLEQFF | TGTGCCAGTAGTATTCTGGGGGACACCCGGTTGGAGCAGTTCTTC
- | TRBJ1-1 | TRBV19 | CASSIARGTEAFF | TGTGCCAGTAGTATAGCGCGGGGCACTGAAGCTTTCTTT
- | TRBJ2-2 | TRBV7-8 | CASSLSGGAFGELFF | TGTGCCAGCAGCTTGAGTGGGGGGGCCTTCGGGGAGCTGTTTTTT
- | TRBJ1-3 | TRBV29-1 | CSVEVGGVGNTIYF | TGCAGCGTTGAAGTTGGGGGGGTCGGAAACACCATATATTTT
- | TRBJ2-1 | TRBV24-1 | CATSDEKSNEQFF | TGTGCCACCAGTGATGAGAAGTCGAATGAGCAGTTCTTC
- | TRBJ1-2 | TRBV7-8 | CASSLDPKLQVTF | TGTGCCAGCAGCTTAGATCCTAAATTGCAGGTCACCTTC
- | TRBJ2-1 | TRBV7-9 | CASSFGDNEQFF | TGTGCCAGCAGCTTTGGAGACAATGAGCAGTTCTTC
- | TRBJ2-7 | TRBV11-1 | CASSLARGTGPYEQYF | TGTGCCAGCAGCTTAGCGCGGGGGACAGGTCCCTACGAGCAGTACTTC
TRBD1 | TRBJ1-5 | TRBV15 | CATSRGLDRGGNQPQHF | TGTGCCACCAGCAGAGGGTTAGACAGGGGCGGCAATCAGCCCCAGCATTTT